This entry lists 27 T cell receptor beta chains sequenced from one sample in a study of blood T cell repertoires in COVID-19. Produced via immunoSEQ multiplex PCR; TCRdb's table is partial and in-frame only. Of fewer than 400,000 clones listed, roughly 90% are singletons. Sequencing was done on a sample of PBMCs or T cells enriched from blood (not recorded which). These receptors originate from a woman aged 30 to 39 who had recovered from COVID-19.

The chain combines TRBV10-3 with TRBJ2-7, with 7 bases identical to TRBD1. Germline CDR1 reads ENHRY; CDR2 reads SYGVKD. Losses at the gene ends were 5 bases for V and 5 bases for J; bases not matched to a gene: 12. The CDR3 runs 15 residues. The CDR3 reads CAISINRDSVNEQYF. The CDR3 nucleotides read TGTGCCATCAGTATAAACCGGGACAGTGTCAACGAGCAGTACTTC.

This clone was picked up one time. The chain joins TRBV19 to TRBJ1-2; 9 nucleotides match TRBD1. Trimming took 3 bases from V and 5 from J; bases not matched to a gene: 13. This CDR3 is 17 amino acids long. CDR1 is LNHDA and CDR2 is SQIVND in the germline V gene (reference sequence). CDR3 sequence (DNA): TGTGCCAGTAGTATCCGATACCGGGACAGGGATCAGTATGGCTACACCTTC. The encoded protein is CASSIRYRDRDQYGYTF. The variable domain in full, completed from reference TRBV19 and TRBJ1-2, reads DGGITQSPKYLFRKEGQNVTLSCEQNLNHDAMYWYRQDPGQGLRLIYYSQIVNDFQKGDIAEGYSVSREKKESFPLTVTSAQKNPTAFYLCASSIRYRDRDQYGYTFGSGTRLTVV.

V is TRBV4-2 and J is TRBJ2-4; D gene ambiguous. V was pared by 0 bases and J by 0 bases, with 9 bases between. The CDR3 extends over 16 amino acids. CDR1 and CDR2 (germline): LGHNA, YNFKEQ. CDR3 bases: TGTGCCAGCAGCCAAGAGGCACAGCTAGCCAAAAACATTCAGTACTTC. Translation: CASSQEAQLAKNIQYF.

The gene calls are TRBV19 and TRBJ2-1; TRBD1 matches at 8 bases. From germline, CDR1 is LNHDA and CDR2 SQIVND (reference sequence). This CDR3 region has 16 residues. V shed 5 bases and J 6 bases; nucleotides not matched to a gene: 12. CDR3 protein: CASSGGWTGYGNEQFF. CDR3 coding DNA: TGTGCCAGTAGTGGGGGCTGGACAGGGTATGGCAATGAGCAGTTCTTC.

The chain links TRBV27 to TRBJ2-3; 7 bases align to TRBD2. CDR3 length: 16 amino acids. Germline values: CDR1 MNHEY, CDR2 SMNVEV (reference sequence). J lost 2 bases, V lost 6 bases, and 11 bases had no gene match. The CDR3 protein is CASRPPWGGVTDTQYF. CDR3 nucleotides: TGTGCCAGCAGACCTCCATGGGGGGGGGTCACAGATACGCAGTATTTT.

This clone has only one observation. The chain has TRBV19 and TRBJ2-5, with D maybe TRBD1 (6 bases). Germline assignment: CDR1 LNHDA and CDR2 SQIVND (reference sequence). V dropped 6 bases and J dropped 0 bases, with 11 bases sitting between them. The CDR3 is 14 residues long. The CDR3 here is CASRTGSHQETQYF. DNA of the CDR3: TGTGCCAGTAGAACAGGGTCCCACCAAGAGACCCAGTACTTC. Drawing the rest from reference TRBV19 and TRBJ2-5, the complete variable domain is DGGITQSPKYLFRKEGQNVTLSCEQNLNHDAMYWYRQDPGQGLRLIYYSQIVNDFQKGDIAEGYSVSREKKESFPLTVTSAQKNPTAFYLCASRTGSHQETQYFGPGTRLLVL.

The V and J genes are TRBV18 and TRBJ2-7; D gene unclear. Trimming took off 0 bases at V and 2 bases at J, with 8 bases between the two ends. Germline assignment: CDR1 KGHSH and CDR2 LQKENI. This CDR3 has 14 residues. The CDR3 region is CASSPPRRTYEQYF. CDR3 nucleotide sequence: TGTGCCAGCTCACCACCCCGCAGGACCTACGAGCAGTACTTC. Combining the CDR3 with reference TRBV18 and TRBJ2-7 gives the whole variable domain NAGVMQNPRHLVRRRGQEARLRCSPMKGHSHVYWYRQLPEEGLKFMVYLQKENIIDESGMPKERFSAEFPKEGPSILRIQQVVRGDSAAYFCASSPPRRTYEQYFGPGTRLTVT.

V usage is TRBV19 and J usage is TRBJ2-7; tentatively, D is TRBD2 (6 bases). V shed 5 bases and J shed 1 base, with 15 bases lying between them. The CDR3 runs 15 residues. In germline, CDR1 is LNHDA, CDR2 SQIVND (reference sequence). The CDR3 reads CASSLVGGISYEQYF. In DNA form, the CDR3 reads TGTGCCAGTAGTCTTGTGGGCGGGATTTCCTACGAGCAGTACTTC.

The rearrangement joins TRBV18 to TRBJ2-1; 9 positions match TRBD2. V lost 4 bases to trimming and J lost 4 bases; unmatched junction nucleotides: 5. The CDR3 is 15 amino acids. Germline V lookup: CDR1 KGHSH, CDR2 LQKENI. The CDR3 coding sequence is TGTGCCAGCTCACTCGGGACTAGCAAATACAATGAGCAGTTCTTC. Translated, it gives CASSLGTSKYNEQFF. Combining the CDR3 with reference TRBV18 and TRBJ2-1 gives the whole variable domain NAGVMQNPRHLVRRRGQEARLRCSPMKGHSHVYWYRQLPEEGLKFMVYLQKENIIDESGMPKERFSAEFPKEGPSILRIQQVVRGDSAAYFCASSLGTSKYNEQFFGPGTRLTVL.

CDR3 sequence reads: CASSLATGPGNEQYF. For the CDR3, the DNA is TGTGCCAGCAGCTTAGCCACAGGGCCGGGAAACGAGCAGTACTTC. The V call is TRBV11-2, the J call TRBJ2-7; possibly TRBD1 for D (6 bases). The CDR3 is made up of 15 amino acids. The V end lost 1 base, the J end lost 5 bases, and 15 bases lay between the germline ends. Germline V gives CDR1 SGHAT, CDR2 FQNNGV.

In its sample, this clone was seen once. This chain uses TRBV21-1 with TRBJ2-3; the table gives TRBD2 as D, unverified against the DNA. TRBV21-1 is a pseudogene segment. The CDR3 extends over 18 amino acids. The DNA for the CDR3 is TGTGCCAGCAGCACTCGTTTAGGGGGAGAAGCGGGGAGAGATACGCAGTATTTT. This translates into CASSTRLGGEAGRDTQYF.

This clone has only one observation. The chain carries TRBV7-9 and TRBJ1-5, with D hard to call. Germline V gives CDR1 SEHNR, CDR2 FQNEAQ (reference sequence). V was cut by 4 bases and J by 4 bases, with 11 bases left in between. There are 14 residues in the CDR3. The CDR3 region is CASSSGGSNQPQHF. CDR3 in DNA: TGTGCCAGCAGCTCGGGAGGGTCAAATCAGCCCCAGCATTTT.

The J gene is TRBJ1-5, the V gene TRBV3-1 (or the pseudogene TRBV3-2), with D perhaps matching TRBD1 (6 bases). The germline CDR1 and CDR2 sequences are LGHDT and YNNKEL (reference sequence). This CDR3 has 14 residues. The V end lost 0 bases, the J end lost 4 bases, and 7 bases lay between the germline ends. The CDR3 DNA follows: TGTGCCAGCAGCCAAGAACAGGGAAATCAGCCCCAGCATTTT. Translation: CASSQEQGNQPQHF.

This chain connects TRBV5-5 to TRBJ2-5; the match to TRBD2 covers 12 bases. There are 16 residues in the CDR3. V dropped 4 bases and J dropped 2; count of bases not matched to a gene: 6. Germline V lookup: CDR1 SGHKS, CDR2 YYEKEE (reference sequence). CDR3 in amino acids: CASSKLAGGDQETQYF. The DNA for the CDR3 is TGTGCCAGCAGCAAGCTAGCGGGGGGGGATCAAGAGACCCAGTACTTC.

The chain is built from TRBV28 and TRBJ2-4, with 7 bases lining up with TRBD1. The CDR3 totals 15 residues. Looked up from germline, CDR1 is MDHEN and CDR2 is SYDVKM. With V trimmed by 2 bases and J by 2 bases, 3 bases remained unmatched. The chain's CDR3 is CASSLGTATKNIQYF. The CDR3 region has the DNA TGTGCCAGCAGTTTAGGGACAGCAACCAAAAACATTCAGTACTTC.

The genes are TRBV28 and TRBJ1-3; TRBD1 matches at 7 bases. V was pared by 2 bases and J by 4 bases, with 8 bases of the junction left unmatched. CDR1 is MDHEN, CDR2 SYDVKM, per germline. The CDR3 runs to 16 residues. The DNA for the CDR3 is TGTGCCAGCAGTTTAGGGGGACAGTCGAACGGAAACACCATATATTTT. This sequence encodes CASSLGGQSNGNTIYF.

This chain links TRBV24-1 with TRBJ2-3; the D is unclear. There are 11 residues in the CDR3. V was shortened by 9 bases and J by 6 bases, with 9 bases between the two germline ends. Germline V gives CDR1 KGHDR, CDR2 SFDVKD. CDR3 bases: TGTGCCACCCAAGGCGGTGATACGCAGTATTTT. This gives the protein CATQGGDTQYF.

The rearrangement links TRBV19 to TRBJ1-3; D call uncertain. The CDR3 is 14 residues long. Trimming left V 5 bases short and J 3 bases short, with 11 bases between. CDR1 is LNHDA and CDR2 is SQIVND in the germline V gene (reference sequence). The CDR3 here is CASSDGGGGNTIYF. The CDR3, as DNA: TGTGCCAGTAGTGATGGAGGAGGTGGAAACACCATATATTTT.

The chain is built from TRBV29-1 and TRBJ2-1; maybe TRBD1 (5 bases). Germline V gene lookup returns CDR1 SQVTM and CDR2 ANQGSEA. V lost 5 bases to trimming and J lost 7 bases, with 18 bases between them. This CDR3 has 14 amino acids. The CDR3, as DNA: TGCAGCGTTTCCTCAGGGTTGGGGTTAAATGAGCAGTTCTTC. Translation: CSVSSGLGLNEQFF.

Written as DNA, the CDR3 is TGTGCCAGCAGCTCTGACAGGGTGGTGGAGCAGTACTTC. It translates to CASSSDRVVEQYF. The chain couples TRBV7-9 to TRBJ2-7; TRBD1 matches at 7 bases. Germline CDR1 and CDR2: SEHNR and FQNEAQ (reference sequence). The CDR3 runs to 13 residues. V was pared by 4 bases and J by 7 bases, with 7 bases of the junction left unmatched.

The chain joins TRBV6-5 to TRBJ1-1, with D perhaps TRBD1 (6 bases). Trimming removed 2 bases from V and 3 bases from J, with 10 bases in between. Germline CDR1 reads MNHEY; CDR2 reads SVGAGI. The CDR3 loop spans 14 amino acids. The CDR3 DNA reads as TGTGCCAGCAGTTACACTAACAGGGACACTGAAGCTTTCTTT. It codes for CASSYTNRDTEAFF.

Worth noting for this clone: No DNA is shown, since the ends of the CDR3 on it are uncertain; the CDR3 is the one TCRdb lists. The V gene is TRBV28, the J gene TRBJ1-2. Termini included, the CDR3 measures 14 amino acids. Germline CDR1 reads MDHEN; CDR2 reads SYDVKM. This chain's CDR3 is CASSSSGANYGYTF.

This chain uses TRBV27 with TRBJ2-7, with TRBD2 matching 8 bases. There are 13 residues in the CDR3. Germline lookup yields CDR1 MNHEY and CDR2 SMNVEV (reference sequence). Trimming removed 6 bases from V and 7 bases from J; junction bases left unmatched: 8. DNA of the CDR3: TGTGCCAGCAGCTCGGGAGGGCCTAGGGAGCAGTACTTC. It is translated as CASSSGGPREQYF.

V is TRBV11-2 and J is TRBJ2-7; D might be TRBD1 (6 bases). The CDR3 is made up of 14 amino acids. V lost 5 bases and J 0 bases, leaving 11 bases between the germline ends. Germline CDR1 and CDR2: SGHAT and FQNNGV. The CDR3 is CASSTDRTSYEQYF. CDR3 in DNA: TGTGCCAGCAGCACCGACAGGACCTCCTACGAGCAGTACTTC.

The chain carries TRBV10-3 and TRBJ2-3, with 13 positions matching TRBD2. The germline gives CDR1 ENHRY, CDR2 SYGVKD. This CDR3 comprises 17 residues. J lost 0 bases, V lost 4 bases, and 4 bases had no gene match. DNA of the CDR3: TGTGCCATCAGTGGACTAGCGGGGGGCCGTAGCACAGATACGCAGTATTTT. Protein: CAISGLAGGRSTDTQYF.

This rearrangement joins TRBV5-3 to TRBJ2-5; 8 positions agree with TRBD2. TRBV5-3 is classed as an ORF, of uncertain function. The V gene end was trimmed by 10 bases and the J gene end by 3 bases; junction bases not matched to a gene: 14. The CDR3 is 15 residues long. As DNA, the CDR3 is TGTGCCCGAATTGCTTGGCGGGGGGCAAAAGAGACCCAGTACTTC. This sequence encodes CARIAWRGAKETQYF.

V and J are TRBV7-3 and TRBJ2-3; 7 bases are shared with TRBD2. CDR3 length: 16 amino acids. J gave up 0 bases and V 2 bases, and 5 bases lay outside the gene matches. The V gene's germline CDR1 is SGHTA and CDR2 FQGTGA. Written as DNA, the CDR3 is TGTGCCAGCAGCTTACGGCTAGCGGAAAGCACAGATACGCAGTATTTT. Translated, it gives CASSLRLAESTDTQYF.